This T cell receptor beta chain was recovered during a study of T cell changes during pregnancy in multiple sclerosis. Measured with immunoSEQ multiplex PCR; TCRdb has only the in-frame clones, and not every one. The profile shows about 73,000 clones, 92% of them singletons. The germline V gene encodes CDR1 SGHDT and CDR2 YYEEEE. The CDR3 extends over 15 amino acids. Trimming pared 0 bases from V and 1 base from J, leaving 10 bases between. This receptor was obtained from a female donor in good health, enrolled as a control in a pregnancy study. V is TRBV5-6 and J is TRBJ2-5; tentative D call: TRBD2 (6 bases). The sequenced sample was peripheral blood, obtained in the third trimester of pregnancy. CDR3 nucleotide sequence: TGTGCCAGCAGCTTGGCTGGGACTTTCCAAGAGACCCAGTACTTC. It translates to CASSLAGTFQETQYF.